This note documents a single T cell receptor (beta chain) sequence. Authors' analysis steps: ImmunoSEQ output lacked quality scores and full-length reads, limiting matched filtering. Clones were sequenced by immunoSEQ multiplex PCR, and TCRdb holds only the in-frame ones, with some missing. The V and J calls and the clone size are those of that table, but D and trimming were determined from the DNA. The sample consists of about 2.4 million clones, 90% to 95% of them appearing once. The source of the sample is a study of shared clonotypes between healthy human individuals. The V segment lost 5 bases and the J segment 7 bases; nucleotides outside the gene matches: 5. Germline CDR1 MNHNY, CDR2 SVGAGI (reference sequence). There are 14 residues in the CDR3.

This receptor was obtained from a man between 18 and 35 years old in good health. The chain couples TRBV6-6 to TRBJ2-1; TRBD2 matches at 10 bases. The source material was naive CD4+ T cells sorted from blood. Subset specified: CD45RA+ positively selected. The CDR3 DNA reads TGTGCCAGCAGTCTGGCACTAGCGGGGAATGAGCAGTTCTTC. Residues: CASSLALAGNEQFF.